One sample yielded the 32 T cell receptor beta chains listed below, sequenced in a study of blood T cells in healthy people across ages. A second PCR of 7 to 11 cycles used a sample-barcoded 5' primer and a J-beta primer mix. TCRdb re-derived calls from the 5' RACE reads in MiXCR, one entry per CDR3 protein. The sample gives 1,800,000 or so distinct CDR3 sequences, more than 35% of which show up once; 23% is in the top ten. Specimen: blood. The origin of the receptors is a human donor in good health.

This chain joins TRBV9 and TRBJ1-2, with no clear D. The CDR3 length is 12 residues. Germline V gene data show CDR1 as SGDLS and CDR2 as YYNGEE. V was cut by 0 bases and J by 8 bases, with 8 bases left in between. CDR3 DNA sequence: TGTGCCAGCAGCGTAGAAGGGAGGGGCTACACCTTC. Translating it yields CASSVEGRGYTF.

The sample holds many counts of this clonotype. The V and J genes are TRBV12-3 or TRBV12-4 and TRBJ2-1; 8 nucleotides match TRBD2. After removal of 3 bases from V and 6 bases from J, the junction contained 4 bases not matched to a gene. This CDR3 spans 14 amino acids. CDR3 in DNA: TGTGCCAGCAGTTTGGCGGGGGGCACCAATGAGCAGTTCTTC. Protein: CASSLAGGTNEQFF.

About this clonotype itself: The junction departs from the called germline gene at one end, perhaps through a read error. The CDR3 DNA sequence: TGCGCCAGCAGCCATGTTAGCGGGGGCCAGTCCTACGATGAGCAGTTCTTC. Amino acids: CASSHVSGGQSYDEQFF. The chain links TRBV4-3 to TRBJ2-1; 9 bases line up with TRBD2. This CDR3 is 17 amino acids long. CDR1 and CDR2 (germline): LGHNA, YSLEER.

This clonotype has more than one count but fewer than ten. CDR3 DNA: TGTGCCAGCACCACGCGGGGGGGACTCTACGAGCAGTACTTC. Amino acid sequence: CASTTRGGLYEQYF. The rearrangement joins TRBV7-8 to TRBJ2-7; 9 bases are a match to TRBD2. Unmatched junction bases numbered 7, after V lost 7 bases and J lost 3 bases. CDR1 and CDR2 (germline): SGHVS, FQNEAQ. The CDR3 consists of 14 residues.

This clonotype was recorded only once. This chain joins TRBV4-1 and TRBJ2-2, with D tentatively TRBD1 or TRBD2 (5 bases each). CDR1 is MGHRA and CDR2 is YSYEKL in the germline V gene. The CDR3 loop spans 18 amino acids. Trimming left V 0 bases short and J 0 bases short, with 14 bases between. This CDR3 is CASSQDPGTYANTGELFF. CDR3 bases: TGCGCCAGCAGCCAAGATCCAGGGACGTACGCGAACACCGGGGAGCTGTTTTTT.

This clonotype came up a few times. The chain uses TRBV12-3 or TRBV12-4 and TRBJ2-7; TRBD1 matches 10 bases. After removal of 2 bases from V and 4 bases from J, the junction contained 5 bases not matched to a gene. This CDR3 has 15 amino acids. The CDR3: CASSLLTGGGYEQYF. DNA of the CDR3: TGTGCCAGCAGTTTACTGACAGGGGGCGGGTACGAGCAGTACTTC.

This clonotype was detected a few times. This chain links TRBV5-6 with TRBJ2-5; 7 nucleotides align to TRBD2. The J call is doubtful: the DNA matches TRBJ2-7 better. The germline V gene has CDR1 SGHDT and CDR2 YYEEEE. The CDR3 runs 15 residues. CDR3 DNA: TGTGCCAGCAGCACTAGGACTAGACTTTTGAACGAGCAGTACTTC. Protein sequence: CASSTRTRLLNEQYF.

About this clonotype: It is unclear where the CDR3 begins or ends on the DNA, so no DNA is shown, and the CDR3 is as TCRdb lists it. The J gene is TRBJ2-3, the V gene TRBV29-1; TRBD1, the table's D call, lacks a check against the DNA. The CDR3 is 13 residues long, counting both termini. Germline V lookup: CDR1 SQVTM, CDR2 ANQGSEA. This CDR3 reads CSVGQGSTDTRYF.

V is TRBV4-2 and J is TRBJ1-1, with D unclear. There are 15 residues in the CDR3. V lost 1 base and J 1 base, leaving 10 bases between the germline ends. CDR1 is LGHNA, CDR2 YNFKEQ, per germline. Here the CDR3 DNA reads TGTGCCAGCAGCCAAGGGGCCCGGGAGAACACTGAAGCTTTCTTT. Its translation is CASSQGARENTEAFF.

J is TRBJ2-7 and V is TRBV20-1; possibly TRBD2 for D (5 bases). The CDR3 covers 12 residues. CDR1 is DFQATT and CDR2 is SNEGSKA in the germline V gene (reference sequence). Trimming left V 3 bases short and J 3 bases short, with 9 bases between. The CDR3 coding sequence is TGCAGTGCTAGTCCAGACTACTACGAGCAGTACTTC. It specifies CSASPDYYEQYF.

In the case of this clonotype: Its ends do not fully match the called genes, so a read error is possible. The chain couples TRBV12-3 or TRBV12-4 to TRBJ1-4; D perhaps matches TRBD1 (5 bases). The CDR3 runs 15 residues. In DNA, the CDR3 is TGTGCCGGCAGTTTATGGGGCAGCGCGAATGAAAAACTGTTTTTT. Protein product: CAGSLWGSANEKLFF.

This clonotype was recorded a few times. The chain couples TRBV13 to TRBJ1-4; 7 positions match TRBD1. The CDR3 runs 15 residues. Looked up from germline, CDR1 is PRHDT and CDR2 is FYEKMQ (reference sequence). After removal of 5 bases from V and 5 bases from J, the junction contained 8 bases not matched to a gene. The CDR3 region is CASSPQGGPNEKLFF. CDR3 coding DNA: TGTGCCAGCAGCCCCCAGGGGGGACCGAATGAAAAACTGTTTTTT.

This sequence joins TRBV7-2 and TRBJ2-3; D remains unclear. The V end was cut by 8 bases, the J end by 4 bases, with 13 bases between. The CDR3 has 13 amino acids. CDR1 and CDR2 from the germline V gene are SGHTA and FQGNSA. CDR3 DNA: TGTGCCAGCGGCGTGCGGTTTTCAGATACGCAGTATTTT. It specifies CASGVRFSDTQYF.

CDR3 coding DNA: TGCGCCAGCAACGAAAACCCGCAGGGACAGGGGAACACTGAAGCTTTCTTT. Its protein product is CASNENPQGQGNTEAFF. The V gene is TRBV5-1, the J gene TRBJ1-1; 9 bases map to TRBD1. CDR3 length: 17 residues. V shed 6 bases and J 1 base; nucleotides not matched to a gene: 13. Germline V gene lookup returns CDR1 SGHRS and CDR2 YFSETQ.

The genes are TRBV5-1 and TRBJ2-5, with TRBD1 matching over 9 bases. Trimming at V came to 2 bases and at J to 6 bases, leaving 8 bases not matched to a gene. The CDR3 length is 15 residues. CDR1 and CDR2 from the germline V gene are SGHRS and YFSETQ. CDR3: CASSFGDRDLQTQYF. The CDR3 DNA reads TGCGCCAGCAGCTTCGGGGACAGGGACCTTCAGACCCAGTACTTC.

V usage is TRBV7-9 and J usage is TRBJ1-2; D uncertain. The V gene's germline CDR1 is SEHNR and CDR2 FQNEAQ (reference sequence). The CDR3 has 15 amino acids. V lost 8 bases and J 7 bases, leaving 23 bases between the germline ends. The CDR3 sequence is CASGPGSNPLRGYTF. The CDR3 bases are TGTGCCAGCGGCCCCGGGTCGAACCCCCTTCGTGGCTACACCTTC.

This clonotype was seen more than once but under ten times. J is TRBJ1-2 and V is TRBV12-3 or TRBV12-4; D unresolved. Trimming took 6 bases from V and 8 from J, leaving 22 bases between them. This CDR3 has 15 residues. CDR3 sequence (DNA): TGTGCCAGCAGCCCAGCGCTTCAGGCGTGGGAAGGCTACACCTTC. This encodes CASSPALQAWEGYTF.

The CDR3, as DNA: TGTGCCAGCTCACTTCTGATGGGTGTAGATGAGCAGTTCTTC. Protein product: CASSLLMGVDEQFF. The chain links TRBV18 to TRBJ2-1; D uncertain. The CDR3 contains 14 residues. Germline V lookup: CDR1 KGHSH, CDR2 LQKENI. Deletions cut 4 bases from V and 8 bases from J, with 15 bases between.

The chain recombines TRBV9 with TRBJ2-7; 7 bases fit TRBD1. Germline-derived CDR1 and CDR2 are SGDLS and YYNGEE. The CDR3 has 14 amino acids. V dropped 2 bases and J dropped 1; count of bases not matched to a gene: 3. The CDR3 bases are TGTGCCAGCAGCGTCATGGGACAGTCCTACGAGCAGTACTTC. It codes for CASSVMGQSYEQYF.

On this clonotype itself: Sequence at one end of the junction differs from germline and may be a read error. The genes are TRBV7-2 and TRBJ2-3; D is unclear. Germline V gene sequence: CDR1 SGHTA, CDR2 FQGNSA. The CDR3 has 13 residues. CDR3 amino acids: CASSLVHRDTQYF. CDR3 sequence (DNA): TGCGCCAGCAGCCTGGTACATAGAGATACGCAGTATTTT.

In this sample, this clonotype turned up a few times. This chain uses TRBV7-9 with TRBJ2-7; 12 nucleotides align to TRBD2. V shed 1 base, J shed 3 bases, and the junction held 1 base outside the gene matches. The CDR3 runs to 15 residues. The germline CDR1 and CDR2 sequences are SEHNR and FQNEAQ (reference sequence). CDR3 region: CASSLVTSGSYEQYF. CDR3 DNA: TGTGCCAGCAGCTTAGTGACTAGCGGGAGCTACGAGCAGTACTTC.

This clonotype was seen more than once but under ten times. The V and J genes are TRBV28 and TRBJ2-1, with TRBD1 matching 8 bases. The trim removed 6 bases at V and 5 bases at J, leaving 15 bases unmatched. CDR3 length: 17 amino acids. CDR1 MDHEN and CDR2 SYDVKM come from the germline V gene. As DNA, the CDR3 is TGTGCCAGCAGCTATATTTTCCCACAGGGGGTCAACAATGAGCAGTTCTTC. It translates to CASSYIFPQGVNNEQFF.

The table lists this clonotype with a few counts. The rearrangement links TRBV27 to TRBJ2-1; TRBD2 matches at 9 bases. CDR1 is MNHEY, CDR2 SMNVEV, per germline (reference sequence). V lost 3 bases and J lost 7; bases outside the gene matches: 4. The CDR3 spans 14 residues. This CDR3 is CASSFSSGVNEQFF. DNA for the CDR3: TGTGCCAGCAGTTTTTCTAGCGGGGTTAATGAGCAGTTCTTC.

The chain employs TRBV6-6 and TRBJ2-1; tentative D call: TRBD1 (5 bases). CDR1 MNHNY and CDR2 SVGAGI come from the germline V gene (reference sequence). The V and J ends lost 2 bases and 3 bases respectively, with 11 bases between them. CDR3 length: 15 residues. The chain's CDR3 is CASSYGAGDYNEQFF. Written as DNA, the CDR3 is TGTGCCAGCAGTTACGGGGCAGGAGACTACAATGAGCAGTTCTTC.

The chain carries TRBV5-1 and TRBJ2-3; 9 bases align to TRBD1. The CDR3 is 15 amino acids. From germline, CDR1 is SGHRS and CDR2 YFSETQ. V lost 0 bases to trimming and J lost 4 bases; unmatched junction nucleotides: 3. The CDR3 DNA reads as TGCGCCAGCAGCTTGGAAGACAGGGGGTCAGATACGCAGTATTTT. This translates into CASSLEDRGSDTQYF.

The V and J genes are TRBV19 and TRBJ2-5; TRBD1 matches at 8 bases. The junction had 3 bases not matched to a gene; V was cut back by 6 bases and J by 3 bases. This CDR3 comprises 13 residues. Germline V gives CDR1 LNHDA, CDR2 SQIVND (reference sequence). CDR3 nucleotides: TGTGCCAGTAGGGGGACAGGCGAAGAGACCCAGTACTTC. Translated: CASRGTGEETQYF.

The chain uses TRBV6-1 and TRBJ1-2, with D hard to call. CDR3 size: 11 residues. Germline V CDR1 and CDR2: MNHNS, SASEGT. Deletions cut 11 bases from V and 6 bases from J, with 13 bases between. The CDR3 spells CAALFPHGYTF. The CDR3 DNA follows: TGTGCCGCCCTATTTCCCCATGGCTACACCTTC.

A note on this clonotype: Germline is not matched at one junction end, which may reflect a read error. The V call is TRBV7-3, the J call TRBJ2-2; TRBD2 matches 8 bases. CDR3 length: 15 amino acids. CDR1 is SGHTA and CDR2 is FQGTGA in the germline V gene. In nucleotides, the CDR3 is TGTGCCAGCACGGCTAGCGGGCATAACACCGGGGAGCGGTTTTTT. Residues: CASTASGHNTGERFF.

This clonotype was recorded only once. The J gene is TRBJ2-5, the V gene TRBV20-1, with unresolved D. CDR3 length: 13 amino acids. The germline V and J ends were trimmed by 3 bases and 1 base, with 9 bases remaining between them. Germline V gene data show CDR1 as DFQATT and CDR2 as SNEGSKA (reference sequence). CDR3 protein: CSASQHLQETQYF. CDR3 bases: TGCAGTGCTAGCCAACACCTCCAAGAGACCCAGTACTTC.

The chain employs TRBV5-1 and TRBJ2-7, with 7 bases aligning to TRBD2. V lost 2 bases to trimming and J lost 1 base; unmatched junction nucleotides: 6. The CDR3 has 15 residues. Per germline, CDR1 SGHRS and CDR2 YFSETQ. The CDR3 region is CASSLISSGSYEQYF. CDR3 coding DNA: TGCGCCAGCAGCTTAATTTCTAGCGGATCCTACGAGCAGTACTTC. The full variable domain, completed using reference TRBV5-1 and TRBJ2-7, is KAGVTQTPRYLIKTRGQQVTLSCSPISGHRSVSWYQQTPGQGLQFLFEYFSETQRNKGNFPGRFSGRQFSNSRSEMNVSTLELGDSALYLCASSLISSGSYEQYFGPGTRLTVT.

This clonotype was detected ten times or more. V usage is TRBV6-5 and J usage is TRBJ2-5; no reliable D call. The CDR3 loop spans 13 amino acids. V lost 4 bases to trimming and J lost 5 bases, with 11 bases between them. The germline gives CDR1 MNHEY, CDR2 SVGAGI. Here the CDR3 reads CASSSLLGETQYF. The CDR3 DNA reads as TGTGCCAGCAGTTCGTTATTGGGGGAGACCCAGTACTTC.

This clonotype was seen a handful of times. The V and J genes are TRBV5-1 and TRBJ1-2, with D possibly matching TRBD1 (6 bases). V lost 0 bases to trimming and J lost 6 bases, with 12 bases between them. The germline V gene encodes CDR1 SGHRS and CDR2 YFSETQ. The CDR3 spans 14 residues. CDR3 amino acids: CASSLERTADGYTF. In DNA, the CDR3 is TGCGCCAGCAGCTTGGAAAGGACAGCAGATGGCTACACCTTC.